This TCR beta chain was identified in a study of blood T cell repertoires in COVID-19. The overall study: Donors in the United States, Italy and Spain gave samples during acute or convalescent COVID-19.

Generated by immunoSEQ multiplex PCR, the TCRdb table keeps only in-frame clones and is missing some. Of 200,000 to 250,000 clones listed, approximately 84% are singletons. The CDR3 has 15 residues. The germline gives CDR1 LGHDT, CDR2 YNNKEL (reference sequence). Trimming removed 4 bases from V and 3 bases from J, with 15 bases in between. Assignment of participants to cohorts was predicated upon participant-reported clinical history. This chain uses TRBV3-1 (or the pseudogene TRBV3-2) with TRBJ1-2, with D unclear. This receptor was taken from a man aged 35 to 55 who had recovered from COVID-19. The source material was PBMCs or T cells enriched from blood (not recorded which). CDR3 amino acids: CASSPLGREDYGYTF. The CDR3 DNA sequence: TGTGCCAGCAGCCCCCTCGGTAGGGAGGACTATGGCTACACCTTC.